Presented here are 9 T cell receptor beta chains from one specimen sequenced in a study of blood T cell repertoires in COVID-19. Profiled with immunoSEQ multiplex PCR; TCRdb holds only in-frame clones, not every one. The data contain about 140,000 clones, around nine tenths of them seen just once; the ten biggest clones take up over 9.5%. The sequenced sample consisted of peripheral blood. The source of these receptors is a man between 60 and 75 years old with active or convalescent COVID-19.

This chain joins TRBV28 and TRBJ2-2; the match to TRBD2 covers 10 bases. V shed 8 bases and J 1 base; nucleotides not matched to a gene: 1. The germline gives CDR1 MDHEN, CDR2 SYDVKM. CDR3 length equals 14 residues. The CDR3: CASASGGNTGELFF. The DNA of the CDR3 is TGTGCCAGCGCTAGCGGGGGGAACACCGGGGAGCTGTTTTTT. Variable domain in full (rest from reference TRBV28 and TRBJ2-2): DVKVTQSSRYLVKRTGEKVFLECVQDMDHENMFWYRQDPGLGLRLIYFSYDVKMKEKGDIPEGYSVSREKKERFSLILESASTNQTSMYLCASASGGNTGELFFGEGSRLTVL.

The genes are TRBV9 and TRBJ2-3, with D tentatively TRBD2 (6 bases). Germline CDR1 and CDR2: SGDLS and YYNGEE. Trimming pared 1 base from V and 0 bases from J, leaving 9 bases between. CDR3 length equals 15 residues. The chain's CDR3 is CASSVLAMSTDTQYF. The CDR3 nucleotides read TGTGCCAGCAGCGTACTAGCGATGAGCACAGATACGCAGTATTTT.

The V gene is TRBV24-1, the J gene TRBJ2-6; D possibly corresponds to TRBD1 (6 bases). CDR1 is KGHDR, CDR2 SFDVKD, per germline. V lost 5 bases and J 3 bases, leaving 16 bases between the germline ends. CDR3 length: 17 amino acids. The CDR3 reads CATSGQAGQDGANVLTF. DNA of the CDR3: TGTGCCACCAGTGGACAGGCAGGTCAGGATGGGGCCAACGTCCTGACTTTC.

The chain uses TRBV29-1 and TRBJ2-5; 7 positions agree with TRBD1. CDR1 and CDR2 from the germline V gene are SQVTM and ANQGSEA. V lost 7 bases and J lost 6; bases outside the gene matches: 8. The CDR3 sequence is 12 residues long. Here the CDR3 DNA reads TGCAGCGGGGGACAGACAAGCCAGACCCAGTACTTC. Residues: CSGGQTSQTQYF.

V gene TRBV14 combines with J gene TRBJ2-5; D gene ambiguous. This CDR3 is 13 amino acids long. In germline, CDR1 is SGHDN, CDR2 FVKESK. V was clipped by 2 bases and J by 1 base, with 5 bases between them. The CDR3 DNA is TGTGCCAGCAGCCAACAGATCCAAGAGACCCAGTACTTC. This sequence encodes CASSQQIQETQYF. The full variable domain, rest sourced from reference TRBV14 and TRBJ2-5, is EAGVTQFPSHSVIEKGQTVTLRCDPISGHDNLYWYRRVMGKEIKFLLHFVKESKQDESGMPNNRFLAERTGGTYSTLKVQPAELEDSGVYFCASSQQIQETQYFGPGTRLLVL.

The rearrangement joins TRBV12-3 or TRBV12-4 to TRBJ2-5; D gene uncertain. V lost 2 bases and J 7 bases, leaving 11 bases between the germline ends. The CDR3 has 13 residues. DNA for the CDR3: TGTGCCAGCAGTTTAAGTGGTTCGGGGACCCAGTACTTC. Protein product: CASSLSGSGTQYF.

The chain is built from TRBV4-1 and TRBJ1-4, with TRBD1 matching over 8 bases. Per germline, CDR1 MGHRA and CDR2 YSYEKL. CDR3 length: 19 residues. Germline trimming cut 4 bases from V and 5 bases from J; bases unmatched to any gene: 18. Written as DNA, the CDR3 is TGCGCCAGCAGCCGAGGGGCGGACAGGGTCGCAATTAGAAATGAAAAACTGTTTTTT. Encoded protein: CASSRGADRVAIRNEKLFF.

The chain joins TRBV6-5 to TRBJ1-4; 8 positions match TRBD1. This CDR3 has 14 amino acids. The V segment lost 4 bases and the J segment 10 bases; nucleotides outside the gene matches: 8. Germline V gene data show CDR1 as MNHEY and CDR2 as SVGAGI. CDR3 protein: CASSWGQADAKLFF. CDR3 nucleotides: TGTGCCAGCAGTTGGGGACAGGCGGATGCAAAACTGTTTTTT.

This chain connects TRBV4-3 to TRBJ2-3, with 7 bases lining up with TRBD2. The trim removed 0 bases at V and 2 bases at J, leaving 8 bases unmatched. This CDR3 contains 17 residues. Germline V gene data show CDR1 as LGHNA and CDR2 as YSLEER. The CDR3 reads CASSQDSASGVTDTQYF. As DNA, the CDR3 is TGCGCCAGCAGCCAAGACTCCGCTAGCGGTGTCACAGATACGCAGTATTTT.